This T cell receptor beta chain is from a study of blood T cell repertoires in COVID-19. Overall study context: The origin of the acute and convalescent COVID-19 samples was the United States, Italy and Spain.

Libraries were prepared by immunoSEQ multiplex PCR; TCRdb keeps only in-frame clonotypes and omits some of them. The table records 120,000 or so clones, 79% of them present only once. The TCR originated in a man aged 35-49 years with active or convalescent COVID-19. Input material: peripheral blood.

The CDR3 DNA reads TGTGCCAGCAGCCACTACGGACAGGGGGAAAAACTGTTTTTT. This translates into CASSHYGQGEKLFF. V gene TRBV3-1 (or the pseudogene TRBV3-2) combines with J gene TRBJ1-4, with 9 positions matching TRBD1. J gave up 8 bases and V 3 bases, and 4 bases lay outside the gene matches. Germline V gene lookup returns CDR1 LGHDT and CDR2 YNNKEL (reference sequence). The length of the CDR3 is 14 residues.